This TCR beta chain emerged from a study of T cell responses to AZD1222 COVID-19 vaccine. Analysis merged second doses at about 4 or about 12 weeks. Whole-study results and caveats: Possibly, clonal diversity was underestimated; donors were largely white British and included more females. Reportedly, close to half of spike-specific TCRs are directed against unmutated variant regions.

This clone was detected only a few times. Its specificity is not known. Assay used: immunoSEQ multiplex PCR; TCRdb lists only in-frame clones, some missing. The data hold around 120,000 clones, with around 90% observed a single time. CDR1 and CDR2 (germline): GTSNPN, SVGIG (reference sequence). The CDR3 consists of 13 residues. V gave up 3 bases and J gave up 6 bases; unmatched junction bases: 4. The receptor's source is an adult who received the AZD1222 COVID-19 vaccine. The J gene is TRBJ1-3, the V gene TRBV30, with 8 positions matching TRBD1. The sample was peripheral blood, taken 28 days after the second AZD1222 dose. CDR3 in amino acids: CAWRPTGENTIYF. The CDR3 DNA sequence: TGTGCCTGGAGGCCGACAGGGGAAAACACCATATATTTT.